The present TCR beta chain was sequenced within a study of cytomegalovirus exposure and HLA in healthy donors. PCR was performed using 60 Vbeta and 13 Jbeta primers. Here immunoSEQ multiplex PCR was the method, and the copy in TCRdb shows in-frame clones only, minus some. The sample records some 180,000 clones, roughly a tenth being singletons. CDR1 MGHDK and CDR2 SYGVNS come from the germline V gene. The length of the CDR3 is 16 residues. V was shortened by 5 bases and J by 0 bases, with 15 bases between the two germline ends. Details on this clone: Other DNA sequences of this sample code for an identical CDR3.

The sequenced sample consisted of PBMCs. V gene TRBV25-1 combines with J gene TRBJ2-3, with D possibly TRBD2 on 5 matching bases. The TCR was taken from a woman younger than 45 in good health and CMV-seropositive. In DNA, the CDR3 is TGTGCCAGCAGTAGAACCAGCGGAGCGAGCACAGATACGCAGTATTTT. Its translation: CASSRTSGASTDTQYF.